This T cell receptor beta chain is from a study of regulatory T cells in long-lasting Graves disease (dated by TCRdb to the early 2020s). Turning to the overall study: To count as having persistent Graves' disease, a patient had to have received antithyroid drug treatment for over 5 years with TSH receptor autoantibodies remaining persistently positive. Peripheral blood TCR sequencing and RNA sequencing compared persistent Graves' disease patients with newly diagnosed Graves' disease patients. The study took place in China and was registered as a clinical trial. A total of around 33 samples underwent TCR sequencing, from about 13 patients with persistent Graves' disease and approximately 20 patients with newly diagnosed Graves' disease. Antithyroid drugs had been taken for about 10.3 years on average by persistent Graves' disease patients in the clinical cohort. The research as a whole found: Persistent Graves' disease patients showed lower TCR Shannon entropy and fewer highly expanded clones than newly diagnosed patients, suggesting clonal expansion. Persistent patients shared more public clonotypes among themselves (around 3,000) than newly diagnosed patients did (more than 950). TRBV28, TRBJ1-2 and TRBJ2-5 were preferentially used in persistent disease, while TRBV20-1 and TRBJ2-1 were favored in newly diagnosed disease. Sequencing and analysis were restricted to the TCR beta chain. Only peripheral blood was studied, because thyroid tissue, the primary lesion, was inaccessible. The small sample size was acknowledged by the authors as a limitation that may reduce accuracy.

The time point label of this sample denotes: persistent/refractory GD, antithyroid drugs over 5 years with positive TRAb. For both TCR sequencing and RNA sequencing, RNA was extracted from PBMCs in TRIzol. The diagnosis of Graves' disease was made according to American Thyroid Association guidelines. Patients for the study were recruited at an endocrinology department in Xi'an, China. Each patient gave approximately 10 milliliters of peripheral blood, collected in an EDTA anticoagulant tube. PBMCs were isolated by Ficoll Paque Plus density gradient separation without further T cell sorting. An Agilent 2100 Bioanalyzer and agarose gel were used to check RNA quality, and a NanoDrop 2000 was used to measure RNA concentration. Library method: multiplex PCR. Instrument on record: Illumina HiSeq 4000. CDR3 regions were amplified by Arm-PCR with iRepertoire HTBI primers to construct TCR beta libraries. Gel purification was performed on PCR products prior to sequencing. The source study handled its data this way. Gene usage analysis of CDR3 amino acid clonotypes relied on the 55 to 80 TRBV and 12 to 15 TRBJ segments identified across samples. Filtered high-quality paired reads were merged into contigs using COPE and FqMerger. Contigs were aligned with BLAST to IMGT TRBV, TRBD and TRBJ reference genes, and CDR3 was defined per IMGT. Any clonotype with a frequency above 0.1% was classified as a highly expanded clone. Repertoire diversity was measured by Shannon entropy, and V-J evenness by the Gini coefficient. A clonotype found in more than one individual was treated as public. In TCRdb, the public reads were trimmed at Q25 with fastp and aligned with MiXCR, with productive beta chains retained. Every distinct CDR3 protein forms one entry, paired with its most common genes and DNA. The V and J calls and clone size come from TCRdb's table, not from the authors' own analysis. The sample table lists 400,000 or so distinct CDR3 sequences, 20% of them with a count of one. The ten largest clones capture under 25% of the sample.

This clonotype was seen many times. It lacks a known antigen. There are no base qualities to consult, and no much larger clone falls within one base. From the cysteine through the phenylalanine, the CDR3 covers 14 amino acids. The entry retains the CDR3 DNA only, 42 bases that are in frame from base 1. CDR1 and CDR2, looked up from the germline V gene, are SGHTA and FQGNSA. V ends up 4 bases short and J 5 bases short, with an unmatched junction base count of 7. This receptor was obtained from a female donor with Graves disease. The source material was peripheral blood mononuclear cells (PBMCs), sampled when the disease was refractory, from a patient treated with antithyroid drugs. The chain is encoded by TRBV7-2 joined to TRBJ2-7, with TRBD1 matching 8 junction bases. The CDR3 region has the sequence CASSSLDRENEQYF. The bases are TGTGCCAGCAGCTCATTGGACAGGGAAAACGAGCAGTACTTC.